The clone carrying this TCR beta chain has a handful of counts. What it recognizes is unknown. cDNA synthesis used the whole RNA isolate, giving expressed TCRB sequences. The protocol was immunoSEQ multiplex PCR, while the TCRdb copy is restricted to in-frame clones and leaves out a portion. This table holds nearly 350,000 clones, approximately 9.7% found once. Germline-derived CDR1 and CDR2 are KGHSH and LQKENI. CDR3 length equals 15 residues. V shed 1 base and J 8 bases; nucleotides not matched to a gene: 4. The entry originates in a study of beta chain features in type 1 diabetes. The overall study: Patient and healthy donor groups were alike in age, gender and cell yields.

General study points: Shorter TCRB CDR3s, moderately but significantly so, were found in Type 1 diabetes patients in all four CD4+ subsets. The naive, central memory and Treg TCRB repertoires of patients appeared to be more similar to one another than those of healthy donors.

Sequenced: central memory CD4+ T cells from blood. The TCR comes from a man between 25 and 39 years old with type 1 diabetes. J is TRBJ1-6 and V is TRBV18; TRBD1 aligns across 8 bases. The CDR3 sequence is CASSPLTGVDSPLHF. CDR3 DNA: TGTGCCAGCTCACCACTGACAGGGGTGGATTCACCCCTCCACTTT.